This T cell receptor (beta chain) was identified in a study of T cells after yellow fever vaccination. Germline V gene sequence: CDR1 MNHEY, CDR2 SVGEGT. Trimming at V came to 0 bases and at J to 4 bases, leaving 5 bases not matched to a gene. The CDR3 sequence is 15 residues long. TCRdb reanalysed the 5' RACE reads using MiXCR and keeps one entry per CDR3 protein. The table lists about 330,000 distinct CDR3 sequences, around 6.8% of them singletons, with over 15% in the top ten. This clonotype was found a few times. Sequences were derived from PBMCs, sampled roughly 45 days after the first yellow fever vaccination. This TCR derives from a man younger than 35 who received the YFV17D yellow fever vaccine. This chain links TRBV6-2 or TRBV6-3 with TRBJ1-1; 7 nucleotides match TRBD1. The CDR3 bases are TGTGCCAGCAGTTACTCGATTTCAGGGGGCACTGAAGCTTTCTTT. This gives the protein CASSYSISGGTEAFF.